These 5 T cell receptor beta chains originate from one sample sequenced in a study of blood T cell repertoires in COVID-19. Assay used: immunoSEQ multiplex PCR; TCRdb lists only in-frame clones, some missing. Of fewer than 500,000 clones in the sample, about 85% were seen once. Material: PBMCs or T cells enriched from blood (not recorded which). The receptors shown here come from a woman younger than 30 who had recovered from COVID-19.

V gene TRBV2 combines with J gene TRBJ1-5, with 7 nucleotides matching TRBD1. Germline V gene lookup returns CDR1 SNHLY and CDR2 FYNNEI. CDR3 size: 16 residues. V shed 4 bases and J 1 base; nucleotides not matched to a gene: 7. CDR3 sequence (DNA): TGTGCCAGCAGTGGACAGACAGGGATAAGCAATCAGCCCCAGCATTTT. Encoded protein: CASSGQTGISNQPQHF.

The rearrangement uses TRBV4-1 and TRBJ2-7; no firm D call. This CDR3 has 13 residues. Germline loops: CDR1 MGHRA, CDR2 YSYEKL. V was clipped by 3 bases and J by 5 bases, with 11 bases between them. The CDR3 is CASSQGHLDEQYF. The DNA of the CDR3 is TGCGCCAGCAGCCAGGGCCACTTGGACGAGCAGTACTTC.

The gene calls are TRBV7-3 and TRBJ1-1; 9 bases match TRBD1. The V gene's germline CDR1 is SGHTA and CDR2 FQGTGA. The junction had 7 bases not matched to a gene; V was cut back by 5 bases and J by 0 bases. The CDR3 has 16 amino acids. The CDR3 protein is CASSLNRGLVNTEAFF. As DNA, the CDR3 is TGTGCCAGCAGCCTTAACAGGGGGCTAGTGAACACTGAAGCTTTCTTT.

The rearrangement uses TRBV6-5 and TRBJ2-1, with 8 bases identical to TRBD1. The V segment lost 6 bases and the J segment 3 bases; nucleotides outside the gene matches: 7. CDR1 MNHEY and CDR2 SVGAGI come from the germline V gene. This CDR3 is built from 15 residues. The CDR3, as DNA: TGTGCCAGCAGGAGGGACAGGACTAACTACAATGAGCAGTTCTTC. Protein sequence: CASRRDRTNYNEQFF.

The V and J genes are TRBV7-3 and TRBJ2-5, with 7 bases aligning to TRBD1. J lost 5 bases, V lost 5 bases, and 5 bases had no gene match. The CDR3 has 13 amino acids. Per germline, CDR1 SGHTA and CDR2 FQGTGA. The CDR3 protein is CASSVDREETQYF. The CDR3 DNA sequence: TGTGCCAGCAGCGTAGACAGGGAGGAGACCCAGTACTTC.